These 27 T cell receptor beta chains came from one sample sequenced in a study of blood T cell repertoires in COVID-19. Libraries were prepared by immunoSEQ multiplex PCR; TCRdb keeps only in-frame clonotypes and omits some of them. This table has 45,000 to 55,000 clones, around 72% appearing once. The source material was peripheral blood. These receptors were collected from a human donor with active or convalescent COVID-19. The donor label of this sample is uncertain.

The V and J genes are TRBV2 and TRBJ2-3; 10 bases are a match to TRBD2. V was pared by 5 bases and J by 1 base, with 3 bases of the junction left unmatched. The CDR3 runs to 15 residues. CDR1 is SNHLY, CDR2 FYNNEI, per germline. The CDR3 protein is CASSLAGGGTDTQYF. In nucleotides, the CDR3 is TGTGCCAGCAGTTTAGCGGGAGGAGGCACAGATACGCAGTATTTT.

CDR3: CASSIKGTGRETQYF. The CDR3 DNA sequence: TGTGCCAGTAGTATAAAGGGGACAGGGCGAGAGACCCAGTACTTC. This chain uses TRBV19 with TRBJ2-5, with 9 bases lining up with TRBD1. The CDR3 contains 15 residues. Germline V gene lookup returns CDR1 LNHDA and CDR2 SQIVND (reference sequence). V lost 2 bases to trimming and J lost 4 bases; unmatched junction nucleotides: 5.

The V call is TRBV18, the J call TRBJ1-5; D call uncertain. Germline V gene sequence: CDR1 KGHSH, CDR2 LQKENI. Between the trimmed V and J ends, which lost 2 bases and 7 bases, there was a span of 15 bases. This CDR3 region has 15 residues. The CDR3 DNA follows: TGTGCCAGCTCACCATCCCGGGGAAGTCAGCAGCCCCAGCATTTT. It is translated as CASSPSRGSQQPQHF.

CDR3 sequence (DNA): TGCAATCCTACAGGCTATGGCTACACCTTC. Its protein is CNPTGYGYTF. The chain carries TRBV20-1 and TRBJ1-2; D may be TRBD1 (5 bases). The germline V gene encodes CDR1 DFQATT and CDR2 SNEGSKA (reference sequence). This CDR3 has 10 amino acids.

V gene TRBV11-2 combines with J gene TRBJ1-1; D uncertain. Germline V gene sequence: CDR1 SGHAT, CDR2 FQNNGV. The V end lost 5 bases, the J end lost 0 bases, and 13 bases lay between the germline ends. The CDR3 is made up of 15 amino acids. The DNA of the CDR3 is TGTGCCAGCAGCCCTAGTGGATTCATGAACACTGAAGCTTTCTTT. It codes for CASSPSGFMNTEAFF.

This clone was detected only a few times. V usage is TRBV11-3 and J usage is TRBJ2-1, with D possibly being TRBD2 (5 bases). The CDR3 contains 15 residues. The V end lost 3 bases, the J end lost 6 bases, and 15 bases lay between the germline ends. From germline, CDR1 is SGHNT and CDR2 YENEEA. The CDR3 DNA reads TGTGCCAGCAGCTTGGAGGATCGGACCTCCAATGAGCAGTTCTTC. Translated: CASSLEDRTSNEQFF.

CDR3 sequence: CASSSGRAETQYF. As DNA, the CDR3 is TGTGCCAGTAGTAGCGGGAGGGCAGAGACCCAGTACTTC. The chain carries TRBV19 and TRBJ2-5; 9 nucleotides agree with TRBD2. Per germline, CDR1 LNHDA and CDR2 SQIVND (reference sequence). The CDR3 is made up of 13 amino acids. Trimming removed 4 bases from V and 4 bases from J; junction bases left unmatched: 1.

V and J are TRBV3-1 (or the pseudogene TRBV3-2) and TRBJ1-2; 8 nucleotides agree with TRBD1. V lost 3 bases, J lost 6 bases, and 9 bases stayed unmatched. CDR3 length: 15 amino acids. From germline, CDR1 is LGHDT and CDR2 YNNKEL (reference sequence). CDR3 DNA sequence: TGTGCCAGCAGCCACTTAGACAGGGGAGAGCATGGCTACACCTTC. Its protein product is CASSHLDRGEHGYTF.

This clone was observed once. The rearrangement links TRBV9 to TRBJ2-1, with 7 bases that match TRBD2. V shed 0 bases and J 0 bases; nucleotides not matched to a gene: 3. Germline V gives CDR1 SGDLS, CDR2 YYNGEE. The CDR3 consists of 16 residues. CDR3 sequence reads: CASSVGGSGSYNEQFF. The CDR3 DNA reads as TGTGCCAGCAGCGTAGGCGGGAGTGGCTCCTACAATGAGCAGTTCTTC.

V is TRBV11-2 and J is TRBJ2-2; D remains ambiguous. Germline lookup yields CDR1 SGHAT and CDR2 FQNNGV. This CDR3 has 14 amino acids. V lost 3 bases to trimming and J lost 6 bases, with 11 bases between them. The CDR3 is CASSFAEFAGELFF. Written as DNA, the CDR3 is TGTGCCAGCAGCTTCGCTGAGTTCGCCGGGGAGCTGTTTTTT.

V gene TRBV6-5 combines with J gene TRBJ1-2; TRBD1 matches at 7 bases. CDR1 is MNHEY, CDR2 SVGAGI, per germline. V shed 9 bases and J 4 bases; nucleotides not matched to a gene: 14. The CDR3 length is 15 residues. CDR3 residues: CARGEQGIHPYGYTF. CDR3 coding DNA: TGTGCCAGGGGGGAACAGGGGATTCATCCCTATGGCTACACCTTC.

This clone was observed a few times. J is TRBJ1-3 and V is TRBV28; no clear D. Between the trimmed V and J ends, which lost 5 bases and 1 base, there was a span of 12 bases. CDR1 MDHEN and CDR2 SYDVKM come from the germline V gene. This CDR3 region has 15 residues. The CDR3 loop reads CASSPPSVSGNTIYF. In DNA form, the CDR3 reads TGTGCCAGCAGTCCCCCTTCTGTGTCTGGAAACACCATATATTTT.

The chain couples TRBV9 to TRBJ1-3, with 7 bases fitting TRBD1. CDR1 is SGDLS and CDR2 is YYNGEE in the germline V gene. CDR3 length equals 19 residues. Losses at the gene ends were 0 bases for V and 8 bases for J; bases not matched to a gene: 20. CDR3 in amino acids: CASSVDSGEGARRVDTIYF. The CDR3 DNA follows: TGTGCCAGCAGCGTAGATTCTGGAGAGGGGGCTCGCCGGGTTGACACCATATATTTT.

The chain links TRBV25-1 to TRBJ1-4; possibly TRBD1 for D (6 bases). The CDR3 is 13 amino acids. Germline V gives CDR1 MGHDK, CDR2 SYGVNS. V lost 4 bases and J 8 bases, leaving 11 bases between the germline ends. The chain's CDR3 is CASSVGGGEKLFF. Here the CDR3 DNA reads TGTGCCAGCAGTGTGGGGGGGGGCGAAAAACTGTTTTTT.

The gene calls are TRBV4-1 and TRBJ2-7; the match to TRBD2 covers 7 bases. Germline lookup yields CDR1 MGHRA and CDR2 YSYEKL. The CDR3 extends over 15 amino acids. V trimming: 4 bases; J trimming: 0 bases; junction bases outside the gene matches: 6. Here the CDR3 DNA reads TGCGCCAGCAGCCCATCTAGCGGAAGCTCCTACGAGCAGTACTTC. Translating it yields CASSPSSGSSYEQYF.

The table lists this clone with a few counts. V gene TRBV3-1 (or the pseudogene TRBV3-2) combines with J gene TRBJ1-1; 7 positions match TRBD1. J gave up 5 bases and V 4 bases, and 13 bases lay outside the gene matches. Germline CDR1 reads LGHDT; CDR2 reads YNNKEL (reference sequence). CDR3 size: 16 residues. Here the CDR3 DNA reads TGTGCCAGCAGCCCCCACCGAGGGGGCGAGGGGACTGAAGCTTTCTTT. Protein: CASSPHRGGEGTEAFF.

This sequence joins TRBV6-5 and TRBJ1-2; D possibly corresponds to TRBD1 (6 bases). CDR3 length equals 14 residues. The ends were cut back, 7 bases at V and 8 bases at J, with 20 bases in the middle. Germline V gene sequence: CDR1 MNHEY, CDR2 SVGAGI. The CDR3 sequence is CASTSLAGAGGYTF. CDR3 bases: TGTGCCAGCACAAGTCTTGCAGGGGCGGGCGGCTACACCTTC.

This clone has only one observation. This chain uses TRBV29-1 with TRBJ2-5; TRBD1 aligns across 11 bases. The CDR3 contains 15 residues. Germline assignment: CDR1 SQVTM and CDR2 ANQGSEA. With 7 bases clipped from V and 2 bases from J, the junction kept 9 bases outside the gene matches. The CDR3 sequence: CSGEVWDRGQETQYF. CDR3 DNA sequence: TGCAGCGGCGAGGTGTGGGACAGGGGGCAAGAGACCCAGTACTTC. Full variable domain (rest looked up from reference TRBV29-1 and TRBJ2-5): SAVISQKPSRDICQRGTSLTIQCQVDSQVTMMFWYRQQPGQSLTLIATANQGSEATYESGFVIDKFPISRPNLTFSTLTVSNMSPEDSSIYLCSGEVWDRGQETQYFGPGTRLLVL.

The rearrangement links TRBV30 to TRBJ1-5, with D possibly matching TRBD1 (6 bases). The germline CDR1 and CDR2 sequences are GTSNPN and SVGIG (reference sequence). Trimming removed 4 bases from V and 4 bases from J, with 11 bases in between. The CDR3 has 13 residues. In nucleotides, the CDR3 is TGTGCCTGGACAAAAGGGGGTAATCAGCCCCAGCATTTT. This encodes CAWTKGGNQPQHF.

CDR3 residues: CASSPAGGGETQYF. The CDR3 nucleotides are TGTGCCAGCAGCCCGGCGGGAGGAGGAGAGACCCAGTACTTC. The rearrangement joins TRBV5-4 to TRBJ2-5, with TRBD2 identical over 8 bases. The germline V gene encodes CDR1 SGHNT and CDR2 YYREEE (reference sequence). The CDR3 covers 14 residues. V lost 4 bases, J lost 4 bases, and 6 bases stayed unmatched.

This chain links TRBV6-5 with TRBJ1-3; 8 nucleotides align to TRBD1. CDR1 is MNHEY and CDR2 is SVGAGI in the germline V gene. The CDR3 has 15 amino acids. V lost 2 bases and J lost 4; bases outside the gene matches: 4. The DNA of the CDR3 is TGTGCCAGCAGTTACAGCAGGGGGCAAGGAAACACCATATATTTT. As protein: CASSYSRGQGNTIYF.

This chain connects TRBV7-9 to TRBJ2-1, with 8 bases identical to TRBD2. The germline V gene encodes CDR1 SEHNR and CDR2 FQNEAQ (reference sequence). The CDR3 runs 14 residues. J lost 6 bases, V lost 5 bases, and 6 bases had no gene match. Here the CDR3 reads CASSLPGLANEQFF. The CDR3 region has the DNA TGTGCCAGCAGCCTCCCAGGACTAGCCAATGAGCAGTTCTTC.

The V call is TRBV7-9, the J call TRBJ2-5; D might be TRBD2 (6 bases). Germline values: CDR1 SEHNR, CDR2 FQNEAQ (reference sequence). This CDR3 is 14 amino acids long. Trimming shortened V by 4 bases and J by 5 bases, and 14 bases separated the two germline ends. The CDR3 sequence is CASSSAGYWETQYF. In DNA form, the CDR3 reads TGTGCCAGCAGCTCGGCGGGGTACTGGGAGACCCAGTACTTC.

The chain is built from TRBV4-3 and TRBJ1-1; tentatively, D is TRBD1 (5 bases). The CDR3 totals 14 residues. V was shortened by 0 bases and J by 4 bases, with 9 bases between the two germline ends. Looked up from germline, CDR1 is LGHNA and CDR2 is YSLEER. The CDR3 sequence: CASSQDGGFTEAFF. In nucleotides, the CDR3 is TGCGCCAGCAGCCAAGACGGGGGGTTCACTGAAGCTTTCTTT.

The genes are TRBV4-3 and TRBJ1-6, with 8 bases fitting TRBD1. This CDR3 has 17 amino acids. Germline-derived CDR1 and CDR2 are LGHNA and YSLEER. J was trimmed by 3 bases and V by 0 bases; bases with no gene match: 4. The CDR3 DNA sequence: TGCGCCAGCAGCCAAGATCGGACAGGGCTCTATAATTCACCCCTCCACTTT. Encoded protein: CASSQDRTGLYNSPLHF.

This clone turned up a few times. This chain connects TRBV30 to TRBJ2-3, with 7 nucleotides matching TRBD2. This CDR3 comprises 12 residues. The trim removed 7 bases at V and 6 bases at J, leaving 7 bases unmatched. Germline values: CDR1 GTSNPN, CDR2 SVGIG (reference sequence). The CDR3 here is CALTRETDTQYF. The CDR3, as DNA: TGTGCCTTGACGCGGGAGACGGATACGCAGTATTTT.

The gene calls are TRBV6-1 and TRBJ2-7; maybe TRBD2 (6 bases). Germline-derived CDR1 and CDR2 are MNHNS and SASEGT. Trimming pared 1 base from V and 3 bases from J, leaving 19 bases between. CDR3 length: 17 residues. Here the CDR3 DNA reads TGTGCCAGCAGTGAAGTCGGCTATGCGGGGTTACGCTACGAGCAGTACTTC. Translated, it gives CASSEVGYAGLRYEQYF.